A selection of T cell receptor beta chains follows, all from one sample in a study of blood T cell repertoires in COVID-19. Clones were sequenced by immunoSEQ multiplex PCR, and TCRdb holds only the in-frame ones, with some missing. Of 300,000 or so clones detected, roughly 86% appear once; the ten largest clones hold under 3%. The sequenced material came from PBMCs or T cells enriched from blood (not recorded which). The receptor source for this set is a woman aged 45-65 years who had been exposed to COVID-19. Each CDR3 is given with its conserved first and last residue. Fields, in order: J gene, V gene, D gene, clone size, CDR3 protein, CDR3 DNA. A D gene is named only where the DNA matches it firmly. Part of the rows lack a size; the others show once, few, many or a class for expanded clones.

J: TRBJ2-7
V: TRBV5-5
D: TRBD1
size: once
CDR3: CASSLPATLGQGGEQYF
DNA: TGTGCCAGCAGCTTGCCAGCGACCCTCGGACAGGGAGGAGAGCAGTACTTC

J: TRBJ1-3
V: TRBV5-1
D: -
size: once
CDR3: CASSFNSGNTIYF
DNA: TGCGCCAGCAGCTTCAATTCTGGAAACACCATATATTTT

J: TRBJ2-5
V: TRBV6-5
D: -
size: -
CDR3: CASSYSTGQETQYF
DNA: TGTGCCAGCAGTTACTCGACAGGCCAAGAGACCCAGTACTTC

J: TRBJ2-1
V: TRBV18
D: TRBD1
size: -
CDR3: CASSPPFGTGIYNEQFF
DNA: TGTGCCAGCTCACCACCATTTGGGACAGGAATTTACAATGAGCAGTTCTTC

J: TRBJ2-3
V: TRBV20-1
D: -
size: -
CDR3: CSAYRGDTQYF
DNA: TGCAGTGCTTATCGGGGGGATACGCAGTATTTT

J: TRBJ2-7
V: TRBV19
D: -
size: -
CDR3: CASSIGQWANEQYF
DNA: TGTGCCAGTAGTATAGGCCAGTGGGCGAACGAGCAGTACTTC

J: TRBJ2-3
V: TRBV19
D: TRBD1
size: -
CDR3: CASSALGQGASDTQYF
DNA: TGTGCCAGTAGTGCACTGGGACAGGGGGCTTCAGATACGCAGTATTTT

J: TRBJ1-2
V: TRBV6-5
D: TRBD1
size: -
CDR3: CASRPTGSDGYTF
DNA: TGTGCCAGCAGACCGACAGGGAGCGATGGCTACACCTTC

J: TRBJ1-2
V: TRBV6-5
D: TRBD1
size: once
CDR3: CASSLDRGYGYTF
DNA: TGTGCCAGCAGCCTAGACAGGGGATATGGCTACACCTTC

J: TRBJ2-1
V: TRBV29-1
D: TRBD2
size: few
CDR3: CSVYIAGVYLGQFF
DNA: TGCAGCGTTTATATCGCGGGGGTGTATCTGGGGCAGTTCTTC

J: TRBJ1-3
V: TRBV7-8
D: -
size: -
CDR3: CASSLRGLGNTIYF
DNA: TGTGCCAGCAGCTTACGGGGTCTAGGAAACACCATATATTTT

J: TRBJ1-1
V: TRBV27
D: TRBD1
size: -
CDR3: CASSPRTGVVLNTEAFF
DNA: TGTGCCAGCAGTCCTCGGACAGGGGTGGTTTTGAACACTGAAGCTTTCTTT

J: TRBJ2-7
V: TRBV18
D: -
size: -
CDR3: CASSVTGNRYGEQYF
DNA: TGTGCCAGCTCAGTAACCGGGAATCGTTACGGGGAGCAGTACTTC

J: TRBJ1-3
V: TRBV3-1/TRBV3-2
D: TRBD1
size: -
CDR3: CASSPGTAVSGNTIYF
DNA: TGTGCCAGCAGCCCGGGGACAGCCGTCTCTGGAAACACCATATATTTT

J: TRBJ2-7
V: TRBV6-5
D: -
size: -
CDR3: CASKGGGNSYEQYF
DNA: TGTGCCAGCAAAGGCGGAGGAAACTCCTACGAGCAGTACTTC

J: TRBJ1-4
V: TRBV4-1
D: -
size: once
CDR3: CASSQAPNENEKLFF
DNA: TGCGCCAGCAGCCAAGCACCGAACGAGAATGAAAAACTGTTTTTT

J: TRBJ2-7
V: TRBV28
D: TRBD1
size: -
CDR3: CAISGTESYEQYF
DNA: TGTGCCATCTCCGGGACAGAGTCCTACGAGCAGTACTTC

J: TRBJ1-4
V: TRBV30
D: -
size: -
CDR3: CALQADNEKLFF
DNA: TGTGCCTTACAAGCGGATAATGAAAAACTGTTTTTT

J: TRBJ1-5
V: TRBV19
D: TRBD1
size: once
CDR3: CASSSSPGQGKNQPQHF
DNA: TGTGCCAGTAGTTCCTCACCGGGACAGGGCAAAAATCAGCCCCAGCATTTT

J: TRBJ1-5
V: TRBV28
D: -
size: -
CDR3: CASSFYRQNQPQHF
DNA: TGTGCCAGCAGTTTTTATCGACAGAATCAGCCCCAGCATTTT

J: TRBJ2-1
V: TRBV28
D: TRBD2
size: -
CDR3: CASSPPLGGGTYNEQFF
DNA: TGTGCCAGCAGTCCACCTCTGGGCGGGGGGACTTACAATGAGCAGTTCTTC

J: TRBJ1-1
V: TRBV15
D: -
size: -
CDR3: CATSRSDRAFF
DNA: TGTGCCACCAGCAGATCGGACAGAGCTTTCTTT

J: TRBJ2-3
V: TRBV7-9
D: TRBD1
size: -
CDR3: CASSNRGADTQYF
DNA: TGTGCCAGCAGCAACAGGGGGGCAGATACGCAGTATTTT

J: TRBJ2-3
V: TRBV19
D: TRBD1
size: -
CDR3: CASSIGQGRVWADTQYF
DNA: TGTGCCAGTAGTATCGGACAGGGTAGGGTGTGGGCAGATACGCAGTATTTT

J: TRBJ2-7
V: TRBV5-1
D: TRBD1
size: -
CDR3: CASSLTGTGITYEQYF
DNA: TGCGCCAGCAGCTTGACCGGGACAGGGATCACCTACGAGCAGTACTTC

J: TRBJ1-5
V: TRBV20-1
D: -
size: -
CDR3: CSATEDRSRNQPQHF
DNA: TGCAGTGCTACTGAGGACAGATCTCGCAATCAGCCCCAGCATTTT

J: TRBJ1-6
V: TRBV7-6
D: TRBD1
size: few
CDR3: CASSLAMVGQGAYNSPLHF
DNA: TGTGCCAGCAGCTTAGCGATGGTGGGACAGGGGGCCTATAATTCACCCCTCCACTTT

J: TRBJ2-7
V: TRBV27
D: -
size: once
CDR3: CASSLSQVAYEQYF
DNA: TGTGCCAGCAGTTTAAGTCAGGTTGCCTACGAGCAGTACTTC

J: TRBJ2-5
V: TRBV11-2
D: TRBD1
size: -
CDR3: CASRFTGAEETQYF
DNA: TGTGCCAGCAGATTCACAGGGGCGGAAGAGACCCAGTACTTC

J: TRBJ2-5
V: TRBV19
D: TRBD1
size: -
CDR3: CASSKADRGQETQYF
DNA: TGTGCCAGTAGTAAGGCGGACAGGGGCCAGGAGACCCAGTACTTC

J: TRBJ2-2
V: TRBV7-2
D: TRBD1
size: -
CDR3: CASSGGQGTGELFF
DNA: TGTGCCAGCAGCGGGGGACAGGGCACCGGGGAGCTGTTTTTT

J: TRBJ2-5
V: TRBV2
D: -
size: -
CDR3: CASSEGTISETQYF
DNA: TGTGCCAGCAGTGAAGGCACTATCTCGGAGACCCAGTACTTC

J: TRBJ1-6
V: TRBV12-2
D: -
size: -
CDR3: CASRFRVKGEGSPLHF
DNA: TGTGCAAGTCGCTTTAGGGTTAAGGGGGAGGGTTCACCCCTCCACTTT

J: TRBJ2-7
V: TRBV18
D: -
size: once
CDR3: CASSPITRGWEQYF
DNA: TGTGCCAGCTCACCAATAACCAGGGGATGGGAGCAGTACTTC

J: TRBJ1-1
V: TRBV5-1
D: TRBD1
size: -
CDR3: CASSTTGTETEAFF
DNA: TGCGCCAGCAGCACAACCGGGACAGAAACTGAAGCTTTCTTT